The rows below give T cell receptor beta chains drawn from one sample of a study of shared clonotypes between healthy human individuals. Measured with immunoSEQ multiplex PCR; TCRdb has only the in-frame clones, and not every one. The data contain 2 million to 3 million clones, roughly 93% of them singletons. The sample taken for sequencing was naive CD4+ T cells from PBMCs. All receptors come from a man in his late teens or twenties in good health. Some clones in this sample may be carry-over from other donors' samples. The CDR3 runs from the conserved cysteine through the conserved F or W. A D gene is named only where the DNA matches it firmly. Where a row states a size, it is once, few, many or the class of an expanded clone; other rows omit it.

v_call,clone_size,j_call,d_call,cdr3_aa,cdr3_nt
TRBV27,.,TRBJ1-1,.,CASSAEGRLFMNTEAFF,TGTGCCAGCAGTGCTGAGGGACGGTTGTTCATGAACACTGAAGCTTTCTTT
TRBV7-2,.,TRBJ2-2,TRBD2,CASSFGLGDTGELFF,TGTGCCAGCAGCTTCGGACTAGGGGACACCGGGGAGCTGTTTTTT
TRBV5-1,.,TRBJ2-7,.,CASKEADWTYEQYF,TGCGCCAGCAAAGAGGCAGACTGGACCTACGAGCAGTACTTC
TRBV28,.,TRBJ1-4,.,CASSPGSDEKLFF,TGTGCCAGCAGCCCCGGAAGCGATGAAAAACTGTTTTTT
TRBV5-6,.,TRBJ1-5,.,CASSLQGGGSNQPQHF,TGTGCCAGCAGCCTCCAGGGAGGCGGCAGCAATCAGCCCCAGCATTTT
TRBV2,.,TRBJ2-2,TRBD1,CASRQGAPGELFF,TGTGCCAGCAGGCAGGGGGCGCCGGGGGAGCTGTTTTTT
TRBV27,.,TRBJ2-1,TRBD1,CASSFRAPGQGANEQFF,TGTGCCAGCAGTTTCCGGGCCCCGGGACAGGGGGCGAATGAGCAGTTCTTC
TRBV5-1,.,TRBJ1-2,.,CASSLDVYSYTF,TGCGCCAGCAGCTTGGATGTTTATAGCTACACCTTC
TRBV11-2,.,TRBJ2-5,TRBD2,CASSLESSWTSGRSEETQYF,TGTGCCAGCAGCTTAGAATCGTCTTGGACTAGCGGGAGATCAGAAGAGACCCAGTACTTC
TRBV5-5,.,TRBJ2-4,.,CASSSDGPLSKNIQYF,TGTGCCAGCAGCTCGGACGGGCCTTTGTCCAAAAACATTCAGTACTTC
TRBV28,.,TRBJ1-5,.,CASSSRATVLNQPQHF,TGTGCCAGCAGTTCCCGGGCGACGGTTCTTAATCAGCCCCAGCATTTT
TRBV27,.,TRBJ2-5,.,CASSLDRRGETQYF,TGTGCCAGCAGTTTAGACAGGAGGGGAGAGACCCAGTACTTC
TRBV19,.,TRBJ2-3,TRBD2,CASSIMLAGGTDTQYF,TGTGCCAGTAGTATTATGCTAGCGGGAGGCACAGATACGCAGTATTTT
TRBV25-1,.,TRBJ2-1,TRBD2,CASTRGGVKGEQFF,TGTGCCAGCACCCGGGGGGGGGTGAAAGGTGAGCAGTTCTTC
TRBV29-1,.,TRBJ2-5,TRBD1,CSGRQGEETQYF,TGCAGCGGAAGACAGGGGGAAGAGACCCAGTACTTC
TRBV5-1,once,TRBJ2-1,.,CASSLEGRLYNEQFF,TGCGCCAGCAGCTTGGAGGGGAGGCTATACAATGAGCAGTTCTTC
TRBV30,.,TRBJ1-2,.,CAWTGPLPNYGYTF,TGTGCCTGGACTGGTCCCTTACCCAACTATGGCTACACCTTC
TRBV2,.,TRBJ1-1,.,CASSTGFWDEAFF,TGTGCCAGCAGCACCGGGTTCTGGGACGAAGCTTTCTTT
TRBV30,.,TRBJ2-1,TRBD1,CAWSGVKDRQNYNEQFF,TGTGCCTGGAGTGGGGTGAAGGACAGGCAAAACTACAATGAGCAGTTCTTC
TRBV2,.,TRBJ1-4,.,CASSEQGAEKLFF,TGTGCCAGCAGTGAGCAGGGAGCTGAAAAACTGTTTTTT
TRBV14,.,TRBJ2-1,.,CASSPPLGLATSSYNEQFF,TGTGCCAGCAGCCCGCCTCTTGGATTAGCAACGAGCTCCTACAATGAGCAGTTCTTC
TRBV5-1,.,TRBJ2-7,TRBD2,CASSFGLAGSYEQYF,TGCGCCAGCAGCTTTGGACTAGCGGGGTCCTACGAGCAGTACTTC
TRBV28,.,TRBJ2-3,.,CASSGGAAPSSTDTQYF,TGTGCCAGCAGCGGAGGGGCCGCTCCTTCTAGCACAGATACGCAGTATTTT
TRBV27,.,TRBJ1-2,.,CASALAGNPLGYTF,TGTGCCAGCGCCCTGGCCGGGAACCCGCTTGGCTACACCTTC
TRBV9,.,TRBJ2-7,.,CASSVTPGAYEQYF,TGTGCCAGCAGCGTGACTCCAGGGGCCTACGAGCAGTACTTC
TRBV7-6,.,TRBJ2-1,TRBD2,CASSVTSGALLAQFF,TGTGCCAGCAGCGTGACTAGCGGGGCCCTCCTGGCGCAGTTCTTC
TRBV6-5,.,TRBJ2-1,.,CASRGGSSYNEQFF,TGTGCCAGCAGGGGGGGAAGCTCCTACAATGAGCAGTTCTTC
TRBV11-2,.,TRBJ1-1,.,CASSLGPSRGNTEAFF,TGTGCCAGCAGCTTAGGACCCTCGAGGGGGAACACTGAAGCTTTCTTT
TRBV4-2,.,TRBJ1-3,.,CASSLGGGTPGNTIYF,TGTGCCAGCAGCTTGGGGGGCGGGACCCCTGGAAACACCATATATTTT
TRBV5-8,.,TRBJ2-3,TRBD2,CASSARDYPTDTQYF,TGTGCCAGCAGCGCCCGGGACTACCCGACAGATACGCAGTATTTT
TRBV18,.,TRBJ1-3,.,CASSPPHYILSGNTIYF,TGTGCCAGCTCACCCCCACACTATATTCTCTCTGGAAACACCATATATTTT
TRBV28,.,TRBJ2-3,TRBD1,CASGRGDRYTDTQYF,TGTGCCAGCGGACGAGGGGACAGATACACAGATACGCAGTATTTT
TRBV5-1,.,TRBJ2-7,TRBD2,CASSRGAGESYEQYF,TGCGCCAGCAGCAGGGGAGCGGGAGAGTCCTACGAGCAGTACTTC
TRBV5-1,.,TRBJ2-7,.,CASSYLMTGSDYEQYF,TGCGCCAGCAGCTACCTCATGACAGGCTCGGACTACGAGCAGTACTTC
TRBV10-3,.,TRBJ2-7,.,CATTGTQNEQYF,TGTGCCACCACAGGGACGCAGAACGAGCAGTACTTC
TRBV5-6,.,TRBJ2-7,.,CASSPTTAGAGGLYEQYF,TGTGCCAGCAGCCCAACTACAGCCGGGGCAGGAGGTCTCTACGAGCAGTACTTC
TRBV4-1,.,TRBJ1-4,TRBD1,CASSRAGTGGEKLFF,TGCGCCAGCAGCCGAGCCGGGACAGGAGGTGAAAAACTGTTTTTT
TRBV6-1,.,TRBJ2-3,TRBD2,CASSGTSVDTQYF,TGTGCCAGTTCCGGGACTAGCGTCGATACGCAGTATTTT
TRBV7-3,.,TRBJ2-1,.,CASSSKQGFEQFF,TGTGCCAGCAGCTCAAAACAGGGATTTGAGCAGTTCTTC
TRBV5-1,.,TRBJ2-7,.,CASSLTIGISYEQYF,TGCGCCAGCAGCTTGACGATCGGGATTTCCTACGAGCAGTACTTC
TRBV5-1,.,TRBJ2-7,.,CASSLGSAGRRLDEQYF,TGCGCCAGCAGCTTGGGTTCAGCTGGGCGCCGACTCGACGAGCAGTACTTC